The rows below give T cell receptor beta chains drawn from one sample of a study of Graves' ophthalmopathy and Graves' hyperthyroidism. TCRdb re-analysed the multiplex PCR reads in MiXCR, keeping a single row per CDR3 protein. The table includes approximately 410,000 distinct CDR3 sequences, 15% to 17% detected once. The sample taken for sequencing was peripheral blood. The receptors here all came from a woman aged 18-35 years with stable Graves' hyperthyroidism. CDR3s include the opening cysteine and the closing phenylalanine or tryptophan. D genes are given only for firm matches. A clone size is listed for some rows: how often the clone was seen (once, few, many), or a class if it is expanded.

D gene: .
J gene: TRBJ1-2
clone size: many
V gene: TRBV12-3/TRBV12-4
CDR3 DNA: TGTGCCAGCAGTTTAGCGCAAAGTGGCTATGGCTACACCTTC
CDR3 protein: CASSLAQSGYGYTF

D gene: TRBD1
J gene: TRBJ1-5
clone size: many
V gene: TRBV12-3/TRBV12-4
CDR3 DNA: TGTGCCAGCAGTTTAGGGACAGGGGGCAATCAGCCCCAGCATTTT
CDR3 protein: CASSLGTGGNQPQHF

D gene: .
J gene: TRBJ2-2
clone size: many
V gene: TRBV12-3/TRBV12-4
CDR3 DNA: TGTGCCAGCAGTTTTCTCCCCGGGGAGCTGTTTTTT
CDR3 protein: CASSFLPGELFF

D gene: .
J gene: TRBJ1-1
clone size: many
V gene: TRBV5-1
CDR3 DNA: TGCGCCAGCAGTTGGACGATGAACACTGAAGCTTTCTTT
CDR3 protein: CASSWTMNTEAFF

D gene: TRBD1
J gene: TRBJ1-2
clone size: many
V gene: TRBV11-2
CDR3 DNA: TGTGCCAGCAGCTTAGATGGGGACAGGGCGAACTATGGCTACACCTTC
CDR3 protein: CASSLDGDRANYGYTF

D gene: .
J gene: TRBJ2-4
clone size: many
V gene: TRBV6-2/TRBV6-3
CDR3 DNA: TGTGCCAGCAGTGAGACGGTAGCCAAAAACATTCAGTACTTC
CDR3 protein: CASSETVAKNIQYF

D gene: TRBD2
J gene: TRBJ2-7
clone size: many
V gene: TRBV19
CDR3 DNA: TGTGCCAGTAGTACCACCGGGGGGAGCTCCTACGAGCAGTACTTC
CDR3 protein: CASSTTGGSSYEQYF

D gene: TRBD1
J gene: TRBJ1-1
clone size: .
V gene: TRBV20-1
CDR3 DNA: TGCAGTTCTAGGACAGGGGGCACTGAAGCTTTCTTT
CDR3 protein: CSSRTGGTEAFF

D gene: .
J gene: TRBJ1-5
clone size: few
V gene: TRBV11-2
CDR3 DNA: TGTGCCAGCAGCTTAGGGGTGAGTCATAGCAATCAGCCCCAGCATTTT
CDR3 protein: CASSLGVSHSNQPQHF

D gene: .
J gene: TRBJ1-3
clone size: many
V gene: TRBV20-1
CDR3 DNA: TGCAGTGCTAGAGCCCCGACAGGATCTGGAAACACCATATATTTT
CDR3 protein: CSARAPTGSGNTIYF

D gene: .
J gene: TRBJ1-5
clone size: many
V gene: TRBV2
CDR3 DNA: TGTGCCAGCAATAGGTATAGCAATCAGCCCCAGCATTTT
CDR3 protein: CASNRYSNQPQHF

D gene: .
J gene: TRBJ1-1
clone size: .
V gene: TRBV27
CDR3 DNA: TGTGCCAGCAGGAGCAGGGTTACTGAAGCTTTCTTT
CDR3 protein: CASRSRVTEAFF

D gene: .
J gene: TRBJ2-5
clone size: many
V gene: TRBV29-1
CDR3 DNA: TGCAGCGGGACTCAAGAGACCCAGTACTTC
CDR3 protein: CSGTQETQYF